This TCR beta chain is drawn from a study of T cell repertoires in cytomegalovirus infection. TCRdb reanalysed the reads using MiXCR and keeps one entry per CDR3 protein. There are roughly 730,000 distinct CDR3 sequences in the sample; about 33% occur only once, and roughly 18% lies in the top ten. Note on this clonotype: The antigen is unknown.

This receptor was taken from a human donor in good health (CMV status not recorded). Some clones in this sample may be carry-over from other donors' samples. Sample: cultured PBMCs, taken from culture after CMV antigen stimulation.

The CDR3 reads CASSSAGATSTDTQYF. The CDR3 DNA sequence: TGTGCCAGCAGCTCAGCGGGGGCCACTAGCACAGATACGCAGTATTTT. The genes are TRBV12-3 or TRBV12-4 and TRBJ2-3, with 8 positions matching TRBD2. Trimming removed 6 bases from V and 0 bases from J; junction bases left unmatched: 8. The CDR3 is 16 amino acids.